Listed below are T cell receptor beta chains from one sample, sequenced in a study of T cell repertoires in cytomegalovirus infection. TCRdb fed the reads into MiXCR, producing one record per CDR3 protein. The profile shows approximately 1,000,000 distinct CDR3 sequences, roughly 31% of them singletons. No antigen has been identified for these receptors. The specimen comprised cultured CD8+ T cells from PBMCs, sampled from culture after CMV antigen stimulation. These receptors were taken from a human donor in good health (CMV status not recorded). Some clones in this sample may be carry-over from other donors' samples. The CDR3 runs from the conserved cysteine through the conserved F or W. A D gene is named only where the DNA matches it firmly. Clone size is shown for a subset of rows, as once, few, many or a class of expanded clone.

CASSKVSGELFF | TGTGCCAGCTCAAAGGTCTCCGGGGAGCTGTTTTTT | TRBJ2-2 | TRBV27 | NA | NA
CASSQEPLAGATYNEQFF | TGCGCCAGCAGCCAAGAACCGCTGGCGGGAGCGACCTACAATGAGCAGTTCTTC | TRBJ2-1 | TRBV4-1 | few | TRBD2
CASSSLQGRETQYF | TGTGCCAGCAGCTCTCTACAGGGCCGGGAGACCCAGTACTTC | TRBJ2-5 | TRBV7-2 | few | NA
CASSFNSLMDSHNQPQHF | TGTGCCAGCAGCTTTAATAGCCTAATGGACAGCCACAATCAGCCCCAGCATTTT | TRBJ1-5 | TRBV7-8 | many | NA
CASSDRPPRVAYGYTF | TGTGCCAGCAGTGACCGACCGCCACGGGTGGCCTATGGCTACACCTTC | TRBJ1-2 | TRBV6-5 | few | NA
CASRAGGPTDTQYF | TGTGCCAGCAGGGCGGGGGGGCCCACAGATACGCAGTATTTT | TRBJ2-3 | TRBV27 | NA | TRBD2
CASSQDSGNGYTF | TGCGCCAGCAGCCAAGATTCCGGGAATGGCTACACCTTC | TRBJ1-2 | TRBV4-1 | few | NA
CASTRDTGNEQFF | TGTGCCAGCACCCGGGACACTGGGAATGAGCAGTTCTTC | TRBJ2-1 | TRBV12-3/TRBV12-4 | NA | NA
CASTGTGPLYEQFF | TGTGCCAGCACTGGGACAGGGCCCCTCTATGAGCAGTTCTTC | TRBJ2-1 | TRBV12-3/TRBV12-4 | few | TRBD1
CASSQSTGGFGYGYTF | TGCGCCAGCAGCCAATCAACAGGGGGCTTCGGCTATGGCTACACCTTC | TRBJ1-2 | TRBV4-1 | NA | TRBD1
CASSFLARQTQYF | TGTGCCAGCAGCTTCCTAGCGAGGCAGACCCAGTACTTC | TRBJ2-5 | TRBV7-8 | few | NA
CANSEPGNYGYTF | TGTGCCAACAGCGAACCGGGAAACTATGGCTACACCTTC | TRBJ1-2 | TRBV9 | NA | NA
CASTQHSNQPQHF | TGTGCCAGCACCCAACATAGCAATCAGCCCCAGCATTTT | TRBJ1-5 | TRBV28 | NA | NA
CASSLIAGGQADTQYF | TGTGCCAGCAGCCTCATAGCGGGGGGGCAAGCAGATACGCAGTATTTT | TRBJ2-3 | TRBV7-2 | few | TRBD2
CASSINRDIFYLNTEAFF | TGTGCCAGCAGCATCAACCGGGACATATTTTATTTGAACACTGAAGCTTTCTTT | TRBJ1-1 | TRBV7-8 | many | NA
CASSPRYGGLFYEQYF | TGTGCCAGCAGCCCACGGTACGGGGGTTTATTCTACGAGCAGTACTTC | TRBJ2-7 | TRBV14 | NA | NA
CATSDSRTSGANVLTF | TGTGCCACCAGTGATTCGAGGACCTCTGGGGCCAACGTCCTGACTTTC | TRBJ2-6 | TRBV24-1 | NA | NA
CASVMGGYSGNTIYF | TGTGCCAGCGTAATGGGGGGCTACTCTGGAAACACCATATATTTT | TRBJ1-3 | TRBV6-1 | few | NA
CASSLRSEQYF | TGTGCCAGCAGTTTGCGCAGCGAGCAGTACTTC | TRBJ2-7 | TRBV12-3/TRBV12-4 | few | NA
CASSFMLGGHGTDTQYF | TGTGCCAGCAGCTTTATGCTGGGGGGCCACGGCACAGATACGCAGTATTTT | TRBJ2-3 | TRBV12-3/TRBV12-4 | many | NA
CASSQDAGTGEGYTF | TGTGCCAGCAGCCAAGATGCCGGGACAGGGGAAGGCTACACCTTC | TRBJ1-2 | TRBV4-2 | once | TRBD1
CASSPRDRPNTGELFF | TGCGCCAGCAGCCCTCGGGACAGGCCGAACACCGGGGAGCTGTTTTTT | TRBJ2-2 | TRBV4-1 | NA | TRBD1
CASSPQGKETQYF | TGTGCCAGCAGCCCCCAGGGAAAAGAGACCCAGTACTTC | TRBJ2-5 | TRBV7-3 | NA | NA
CASSERGKVSREKLFF | TGTGCCAGCAGTGAGAGAGGGAAGGTCTCTCGTGAAAAACTGTTTTTT | TRBJ1-4 | TRBV6-1 | few | NA